This T cell receptor (beta chain) was sequenced for a study of T cells expressing NK-cell markers (dated by TCRdb to the early 2020s). At the level of the whole study: Three sorted T-cell subsets (CD3+CD56+NKG2C+, CD3+CD56+NKG2C- and CD3+CD56-NKG2C+) from seven to nine donors had their TCR beta-chain repertoires profiled. Sequencing of the libraries produced 2 x 150 bp reads on Illumina HiSeq 2000/2500, MiSeq or NextSeq. All eight donors whose samples were sequenced were randomly selected healthy volunteers, three of them men and five women. Of the eight sequenced donors, seven were found to be HCMV-seropositive and one was found to be HCMV-seronegative.

CDR1 SGDLS and CDR2 YYNGEE were looked up in the germline V gene. The CDR3 has 15 amino acids, counting the end cysteine and phenylalanine. No DNA is recorded. Note on this clonotype: Its antigen remains unidentified.

Broader findings and caveats from the paper: Those dominant clonotypes were again the most abundant among CD3+CD56-NKG2C+ cells in a few donors, at about 25-60.1%. Whether the expanded NKG2C-expressing T cell clones were specific for HCMV antigens was left unclear. In several donors, the dominant CD3+CD56+NKG2C+ clonotypes were found to rank among the top 10 CD8+ clonotypes and to make up roughly 1.0-7.5% of CD8+ T cells.

A commercial ELISA kit detecting HCMV-specific IgG in serum was used to determine HCMV serostatus. Peripheral blood mononuclear cells were isolated from blood by Ficoll density gradient centrifugation. The sequencer was an Illumina HiSeq 2000. TCR beta cDNA libraries were made by 5'RACE template switching that added a universal primer site and unique molecular identifiers. cDNA synthesis was primed from the TCR beta constant segment, followed by two successive PCR amplification steps. Per the source publication's procedure: MIGEC was used to demultiplex reads and group the reads by UMI, and MiTCR was used to assemble and quantify clonotypes. To exclude erroneous sequences, any TCR cDNA sequence not supported by at least two reads was discarded. The tcR package was used for downstream repertoire analysis, with clonotypes matched between fractions based on CDR3 nucleotide sequence plus V segment. VDJmatch was used to annotate antigen specificity against VDJdb, with one amino acid substitution in CDR3 allowed. TCRdb reprocessed the reads into one record per CDR3 protein sequence, lacking DNA. Here the V and J calls rest on TCRdb's processing, not on the authors' analysis. The sample table records approximately 170,000 distinct CDR3 sequences. In total, the top ten clones hold around 20% of the sample.

The specimen was blood T cells: a sorted CD56 or NKG2C T cell subset, CD4+ or CD8+ T cells, or bulk PBMC T cells (not recorded which). The TCR originated in a man between 18 and 69 years old in good health. In this chain, TRBV9 is recombined with TRBJ2-1; checking the TCRdb D call of TRBD1 is not possible without DNA. The CDR3 region: CASSLSGQASYEQFF.